The 7 T cell receptor beta chains below come from one sample, sequenced in a study of shared clonotypes between healthy human individuals. This table comes from immunoSEQ multiplex PCR, and its TCRdb copy is limited to in-frame clones, with some not included. The sample has 2,500,000 or so clones; 85% to 95% are singletons. The sample was naive CD4+ T cells sorted from blood. The sample's subset: CD45RA+ positively selected. These receptors were taken from a man aged 18 to 29 in good health.

This chain joins TRBV6-6 and TRBJ1-1; D gene unclear. The CDR3 has 15 amino acids. Trimming cost V 2 bases and J 8 bases, with 18 bases left between them. Germline loops: CDR1 MNHNY, CDR2 SVGAGI (reference sequence). The CDR3 spells CASSYPGRSVREAFF. The CDR3 bases are TGTGCCAGCAGTTACCCTGGACGTTCCGTACGGGAAGCTTTCTTT.

This chain's CDR3 is CASSLWGRVPNQPQHF. As DNA, the CDR3 is TGTGCCAGCAGCTTATGGGGCAGAGTACCCAATCAGCCCCAGCATTTT. V and J are TRBV7-2 and TRBJ1-5; TRBD1 might be the D (5 bases). The germline V and J ends were trimmed by 2 bases and 3 bases, with 14 bases remaining between them. Germline assignment: CDR1 SGHTA and CDR2 FQGNSA. CDR3 length equals 16 residues.

The V call is TRBV4-1, the J call TRBJ2-5; D unresolved. The J call is doubtful: the DNA matches TRBJ2-7 better. The CDR3 runs 14 residues. Germline V gives CDR1 MGHRA, CDR2 YSYEKL. The CDR3 region is CASSHLDQKHEQYF. In nucleotides, the CDR3 is TGCGCCAGCAGCCACTTGGACCAAAAACACGAGCAGTACTTC.

V usage is TRBV5-4 and J usage is TRBJ2-7, with 8 bases that match TRBD2. The CDR3 runs 15 residues. From germline, CDR1 is SGHNT and CDR2 YYREEE (reference sequence). V lost 1 base, J lost 5 bases, and 8 bases stayed unmatched. The CDR3 reads CASSLPGLASHEQYF. In nucleotides, the CDR3 is TGTGCCAGCAGCTTGCCCGGACTAGCCAGCCACGAGCAGTACTTC.

The V gene is TRBV19, the J gene TRBJ1-5, with 7 bases matching TRBD1. This CDR3 is built from 16 residues. The V segment lost 6 bases and the J segment 1 base; nucleotides outside the gene matches: 9. The germline V gene has CDR1 LNHDA and CDR2 SQIVND (reference sequence). The CDR3 spells CASRTGPLGSNQPQHF. CDR3 bases: TGTGCCAGTAGGACAGGGCCTCTGGGGAGCAATCAGCCCCAGCATTTT.

This clone was counted once. V and J are TRBV4-3 and TRBJ2-7, with 11 bases fitting TRBD1. J lost 5 bases, V lost 4 bases, and 7 bases had no gene match. This CDR3 is 15 amino acids long. Germline CDR1 and CDR2: LGHNA and YSLEER. The CDR3 region has the DNA TGCGCCAGCAGCCTAACTGGACAGGGGGCAAACGAGCAGTACTTC. This gives the protein CASSLTGQGANEQYF.

V is TRBV6-1 and J is TRBJ1-1; D uncertain. This CDR3 has 14 amino acids. V gave up 8 bases and J gave up 3 bases, with 16 bases separating them. Germline-derived CDR1 and CDR2 are MNHNS and SASEGT. CDR3 nucleotides: TGTGCCAGCCGCTCCCATTTGTGGGACACTGAAGCTTTCTTT. It encodes CASRSHLWDTEAFF.